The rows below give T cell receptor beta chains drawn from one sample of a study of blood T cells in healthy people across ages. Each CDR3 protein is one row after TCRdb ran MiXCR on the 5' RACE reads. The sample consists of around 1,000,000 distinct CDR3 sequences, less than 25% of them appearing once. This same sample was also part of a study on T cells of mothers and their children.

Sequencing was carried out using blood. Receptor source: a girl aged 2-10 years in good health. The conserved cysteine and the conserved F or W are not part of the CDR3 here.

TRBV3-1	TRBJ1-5	ASSQGNYRGNQPQH
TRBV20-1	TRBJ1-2	TLTGQGGYGYT
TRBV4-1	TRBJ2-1	ASSPLWEGYNEQF
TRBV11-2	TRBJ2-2	ATGLAGNTGELF
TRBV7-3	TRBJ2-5	ASSRRLAGSGETQY
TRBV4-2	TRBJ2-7	ASSQDRTREQQY
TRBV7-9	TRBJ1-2	ASSLTRDGYT
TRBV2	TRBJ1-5	ASRDRASSQPQH
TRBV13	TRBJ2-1	ASSWGLAGGPNEQF
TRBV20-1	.	SARDRYLYNEQF
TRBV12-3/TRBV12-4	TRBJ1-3	ASSLDRDTIY
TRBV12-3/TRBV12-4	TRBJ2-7	ASSSTLDVSLEQY
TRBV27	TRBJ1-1	ASSFVEGEAF
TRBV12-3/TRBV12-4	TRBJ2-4	ASSQTSGRNIQY
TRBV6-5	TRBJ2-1	ASSYKAGDNEQF
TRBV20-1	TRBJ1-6	SAMTGVGSPLH
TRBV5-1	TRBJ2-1	ASSFVSSGGYNEQF
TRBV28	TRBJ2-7	ASSPPGTSFEQY
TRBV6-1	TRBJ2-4	ASRPGQPKNIQY
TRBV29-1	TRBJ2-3	SVEATQGDTQY
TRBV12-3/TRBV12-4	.	ASSPQWGNAYEQY
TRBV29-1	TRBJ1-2	SVVSGTGYT